This is a list of T cell receptor beta chains from one sample in a study of blood T cells in healthy people across ages. TCRdb called the 5' RACE reads again in MiXCR, with one record for every CDR3 protein. Of around 500,000 distinct CDR3 sequences detected, 40% to 50% appear once; the ten largest clones hold around 23%. Input material: blood. Receptors were obtained from a man aged 80 or over in good health. Each CDR3 is given with its conserved first and last residue. A D gene is named only where the DNA matches it firmly. Clone size is given for some rows only: seen once, a few or many times, or a class if the clone is expanded.

>.|TRBJ1-2|TRBV9|.
TGTGCCAGCAGCGTAGACGAGGGGAGGGACTATGGCTACACCTTC
CASSVDEGRDYGYTF
>.|TRBJ2-1|TRBV2|.
TGTGCCAGCCGTGGGCCCCGGTCGAGGGAGCAGTTCTTC
CASRGPRSREQFF
>.|TRBJ2-4|TRBV4-1|.
TGCGCCAGCAGCCAAGGGGTCCAACTGCTAGCCAAAAACATTCAGTACTTC
CASSQGVQLLAKNIQYF
>.|TRBJ2-7|TRBV27|many
TGTGCCAGCAGTAAGCACCCCGCCGCCTACGAGCAGTACTTC
CASSKHPAAYEQYF
>TRBD2|TRBJ2-3|TRBV20-1|many
TGCAGTGTCGGGAGGCGGACCACAGATACGCAGTATTTT
CSVGRRTTDTQYF
>TRBD1|TRBJ1-2|TRBV20-1|.
TGCAGTGCCACCCCGACAGGGGAAGGAGGCTGCACCTTC
CSATPTGEGGCTF
>TRBD2|TRBJ2-1|TRBV6-2/TRBV6-3|.
TGTGCCAGCCCAGTTAGCGGGGGGCGAAACAATGAGCAGTTCTTC
CASPVSGGRNNEQFF
>.|TRBJ1-2|TRBV6-5|many
TGTGCCAGCAGTTACTCGGGAAAGGGTCCCTATGGCTACACCTTC
CASSYSGKGPYGYTF
>.|TRBJ2-1|TRBV6-5|.
TGTGCCAGCAGTTCCGTGGCAGCGAGCTCCTACAATGAGCAGTTCTTC
CASSSVAASSYNEQFF
>.|TRBJ2-1|TRBV6-5|many
TGTGCCAGCACCCCAGGGGAGGCTTACAATGAGCAGTTCTTC
CASTPGEAYNEQFF
>.|TRBJ1-6|TRBV7-2|few
TGTGCCAGCAGCTTAGACAGCGGATATAATTCACCCCTCCACTTT
CASSLDSGYNSPLHF
>TRBD2|TRBJ2-3|TRBV6-4|few
TGTGCCAGCAGCCATAGCGGGAGCCCAGATACGCAGTATTTT
CASSHSGSPDTQYF
>TRBD2|TRBJ2-3|TRBV27|few
TGTGCCAGCAGTTTATCCTCGCCTAGCGGGTACTTATCAGATACGCAGTATTTT
CASSLSSPSGYLSDTQYF
>.|TRBJ2-1|TRBV20-1|.
TGCAGCGCTACTCCGCGGGACCCACTCAATGAGCAGTTCTTC
CSATPRDPLNEQFF
>TRBD1|TRBJ2-7|TRBV29-1|few
TGCAGCGTGGAACGGACAGGGTCCTACGAGCAGTACTTC
CSVERTGSYEQYF
>TRBD2|TRBJ2-5|TRBV20-1|.
TGCAGTGCTAGAGATAGCTGGCGAGGCGGGGGAGGAAGCCAAGAGACCCAGTACTTC
CSARDSWRGGGGSQETQYF
>TRBD1|TRBJ2-2|TRBV12-3/TRBV12-4|.
TGTGCCAGCAGTATCTCCGGGACAGGCGACACCGGGGAGCTGTTTTTT
CASSISGTGDTGELFF
>.|TRBJ1-4|TRBV10-3|.
TGTGCCATCAGTCCTAATAATGAAAAACTGTTTTTT
CAISPNNEKLFF
>.|TRBJ2-1|TRBV11-2|few
TGTGCCAGCAGCTTAGTCGAACAGCAGTTCTTC
CASSLVEQQFF
>.|TRBJ2-7|TRBV7-9|many
TGTGCCAGCAGCCCCCGGGACAACTACGAGCAGTACTTC
CASSPRDNYEQYF